These 15 T cell receptor beta chains originate from one sample sequenced in a study of T cell responses to AZD1222 COVID-19 vaccine. TCRdb keeps only in-frame clones here, not all; method: immunoSEQ multiplex PCR. The table shows around 140,000 clones, with about 90% occurring only once. The material sequenced was peripheral blood, taken on day 0 of AZD1222 vaccination. The receptor source for this set is an adult in good health.

CDR3 sequence reads: CASSLRGHSSYEQYF. DNA of the CDR3: TGTGCCAGCAGCCTCCGCGGACACAGCTCCTACGAGCAGTACTTC. The V and J genes are TRBV3-1 (or the pseudogene TRBV3-2) and TRBJ2-7; the D gene is possibly TRBD1 (5 bases). The CDR3 totals 15 residues. Germline loops: CDR1 LGHDT, CDR2 YNNKEL (reference sequence). V lost 4 bases and J lost 0, with 13 bases in between.

The V and J genes are TRBV4-3 and TRBJ1-1, with D unresolved. There are 15 residues in the CDR3. In germline, CDR1 is LGHNA, CDR2 YSLEER. Trimming shortened V by 3 bases and J by 2 bases, and 13 bases separated the two germline ends. This CDR3 reads CASSQALVRNTEAFF. CDR3 coding DNA: TGCGCCAGCAGCCAGGCCCTTGTCCGAAACACTGAAGCTTTCTTT.

As concerns this clone: A junction boundary mismatches the germline segment, possibly from a read error. The rearrangement joins TRBV7-7 to TRBJ2-3; 11 bases align to TRBD2. The germline CDR1 and CDR2 sequences are SSHAT and FNYEAQ (reference sequence). This CDR3 region has 16 residues. For the CDR3, the DNA is TGTGCTAGCAGCCCTCAACTAGCGGGGGCAACAGATACGCAGTATTTT. The encoded protein is CASSPQLAGATDTQYF.

The chain links TRBV4-1 to TRBJ1-1; 7 bases line up with TRBD1. Germline V lookup: CDR1 MGHRA, CDR2 YSYEKL. CDR3 length: 14 amino acids. Trimming cost V 2 bases and J 6 bases; bases outside gene matches: 6. CDR3 loop: CASSQPGTAAEAFF. CDR3 sequence (DNA): TGCGCCAGCAGCCAACCCGGGACAGCCGCTGAAGCTTTCTTT.

The gene calls are TRBV28 and TRBJ2-1; 8 bases line up with TRBD2. The CDR3 covers 14 residues. CDR1 MDHEN and CDR2 SYDVKM come from the germline V gene. The V segment lost 9 bases and the J segment 4 bases; nucleotides outside the gene matches: 8. The CDR3 nucleotides read TGTGCCAGTTCGCGGGGGGCAGCTTACAATGAGCAGTTCTTC. Encoded protein: CASSRGAAYNEQFF.

This clone turned up a few times. This rearrangement joins TRBV19 to TRBJ1-1; D is unresolved. The V end was cut by 3 bases, the J end by 0 bases, with 11 bases between. The CDR3 has 15 residues. CDR1 LNHDA and CDR2 SQIVND come from the germline V gene (reference sequence). CDR3 protein: CASSMGVDLNTEAFF. The DNA for the CDR3 is TGTGCCAGTAGTATGGGTGTGGATTTGAACACTGAAGCTTTCTTT.

DNA for the CDR3: TGTGCCAGCAGCTTAGGTGGGCAGGGGGCCGTTCAGCCCCAGCATTTT. Its protein is CASSLGGQGAVQPQHF. The V call is TRBV7-8, the J call TRBJ1-5; 8 bases agree with TRBD1. Germline CDR1 is SGHVS and CDR2 is FQNEAQ. Trimming removed 1 base from V and 6 bases from J; junction bases left unmatched: 8. This CDR3 is 16 amino acids long.

This sequence joins TRBV28 and TRBJ1-1; the D is unclear. This CDR3 region has 12 residues. The germline V and J ends were trimmed by 3 bases and 8 bases, with 10 bases remaining between them. Germline values: CDR1 MDHEN, CDR2 SYDVKM. The CDR3, as DNA: TGTGCCAGCAGTTTTAGGAGGGCCGAAGCTTTCTTT. Translated, it gives CASSFRRAEAFF.

The gene calls are TRBV10-2 and TRBJ2-7; TRBD1 is a possible D gene (6 bases). The germline CDR1 and CDR2 sequences are WSHSY and SAAADI. The CDR3 contains 13 residues. V dropped 3 bases and J dropped 2 bases, with 8 bases sitting between them. CDR3 DNA: TGCGCCAGCAGTGAAGGACAGACCTACGAGCAGTACTTC. Protein: CASSEGQTYEQYF.

The chain recombines TRBV20-1 with TRBJ2-5; no reliable D call. V was cut by 5 bases and J by 2 bases, with 6 bases left in between. The CDR3 has 11 amino acids. Per germline, CDR1 DFQATT and CDR2 SNEGSKA (reference sequence). The CDR3 sequence: CSAPHQETQYF. The CDR3 bases are TGCAGTGCTCCCCATCAAGAGACCCAGTACTTC.

V and J are TRBV6-2 or TRBV6-3 and TRBJ2-7; D gene uncertain. The CDR3 runs 19 residues. The V and J ends lost 6 bases and 0 bases respectively, with 27 bases between them. The germline gives CDR1 MNHEY, CDR2 SVGEGT. The CDR3 DNA sequence: TGTGCCAGCAGACCTCAGAGCCCCCGATCAGCCTTGGACTCCTACGAGCAGTACTTC. Translation gives CASRPQSPRSALDSYEQYF.

This chain links TRBV28 with TRBJ2-4; a weak D match, TRBD1 (6 bases). The germline V and J ends were trimmed by 5 bases and 0 bases, with 14 bases remaining between them. Germline CDR1 is MDHEN and CDR2 is SYDVKM. CDR3 length: 16 amino acids. This CDR3 reads CASSPNRALAKNIQYF. The CDR3 DNA follows: TGTGCCAGCAGTCCAAACAGGGCTCTAGCCAAAAACATTCAGTACTTC.

The CDR3 spells CASSLTSGVTYEQYF. The CDR3 nucleotides read TGTGCCAGCTCACTGACTAGCGGGGTTACCTACGAGCAGTACTTC. The rearrangement joins TRBV18 to TRBJ2-7, with 11 bases fitting TRBD2. Germline trimming cut 4 bases from V and 2 bases from J; bases unmatched to any gene: 4. The CDR3 is 15 amino acids. CDR1 KGHSH and CDR2 LQKENI come from the germline V gene.

This clone was observed once. J is TRBJ2-1 and V is TRBV28; 10 nucleotides match TRBD2. CDR1 and CDR2 (germline): MDHEN, SYDVKM. The CDR3 has 11 residues. J lost 12 bases, V lost 9 bases, and 5 bases had no gene match. CDR3 nucleotides: TGTGCCAGTGGCTTAGCGGGGGGGCAGTTCTTC. Translated: CASGLAGGQFF.

The chain couples TRBV5-6 to TRBJ1-1, with TRBD1 as a possible D gene (5 bases). CDR3 size: 14 residues. V dropped 0 bases and J dropped 3 bases, with 9 bases sitting between them. CDR1 and CDR2 from the germline V gene are SGHDT and YYEEEE. The CDR3 bases are TGTGCCAGCAGCTTGGCCTTGGGGGACACTGAAGCTTTCTTT. Amino acid sequence: CASSLALGDTEAFF.